This T cell receptor beta chain emerged from a study of shared clonotypes between healthy human individuals (dated by TCRdb to the early 2020s). In terms of the full investigation: The cohort included three men and a couple of women between 18 and 49 years of age. Each donor's leukapheresis produced roughly between about 0.9 and 9.5 billion PBMCs. Blood TCR repertoires of four to six healthy adults were deeply sequenced to estimate repertoire size and the extent of clonotype sharing between individuals. Libraries were prepared and TCR repertoires were sequenced by different laboratories using diverse techniques, in order to increase sequencing depth and limit assay-specific biases. Per donor, three plates each were used for CD4 naive and CD4 memory, two for CD8 naive, and one for CD8 memory.

About this clone: Its antigen remains undetermined. Within one base of it there is no much larger clone, and no base qualities were kept.

The germline V and J ends show losses of 2 bases and 7 bases respectively, and no gene match explains 7 bases of the junction. The cysteine opens and the phenylalanine closes a CDR3 of 16 amino acids. The read is trimmed to its CDR3 DNA, 48 bases read in frame from base 1. For CDR1 and CDR2, the germline V gene lists SGHVS and FNYEAQ. TCR CDR3 regions were amplified from genomic DNA by multiplex PCR using the deep immunoSEQ assay. Extracted genomic DNA from each cell subset was spread evenly across all wells of several immunoSEQ 96-well plates, with each plate serving as a replicate. Each replicate PCR for sorted subsets received approximately 220 ng genomic DNA, equal to 30,000 or so T cell genomes. The purified libraries were quantified using a Qubit 3.0 fluorometer, sized with a Bioanalyzer 2100, and then quantified again using the KAPA Library Quantification kit. Every immunoSEQ 96-well plate was sequenced on a separate single-read 150-cycle Illumina NextSeq 550 flow cell. The original pipeline was this. Because the immunoSEQ output included only junctional sequences and no quality scores, the filtering could not be the same as the filtering used for full-length reads. To assign V/J genes and CDR3, sequences were annotated against IMGT germline references using PyIR, a Python wrapper for IgBLAST v1.9. Reads were removed for weak V/J assignments (E-value above 1e-6), missing CDR3, stop codons, out-of-frame junctions, or ambiguous translated residues. V3J clonotypes were defined as sequences sharing an identical inferred V gene, J gene, and CDR3 amino acid sequence. Percentage overlap between repertoires was calculated by dividing the number of shared unique clonotypes by the size of the smaller repertoire. RTK rarefaction, the Chao1 estimator, and Recon v2.1 estimates of unobserved clonotypes were used to assess repertoire richness. Generation probabilities for all TCRbeta clonotypes obtained by the gDNA method from a few donors were computed using OLGA. In TCRdb, the immuneACCESS table is reduced to in-frame sequences with V and J assigned. These tables do not hold every clone; where another copy was compared, an unresolved V gene accounts for under half, and the others remain unexplained. V and J calls and clone size follow that table, whereas D and trimming were derived from the DNA. The sample has approximately 88,000 clones on record, over 60% of them singletons. The ten biggest clones cover roughly 50% of the sample.

The donors were healthy, HIV-negative adults who had no recently reported acute infections or vaccinations. Every donor was a Caucasian adult living in Nashville, Tennessee, USA. CD8 memory samples combined magnetically selected CD45RO+ cells with CCR7-negative CD45RA+ effector memory (TemRA) cells. After blood collection by leukapheresis, PBMCs were isolated using Ficoll-Histopaque density gradient centrifugation and then cryopreserved in the vapor phase of liquid nitrogen. Analytical flow cytometry was used to check the purity and quantity of each magnetically sorted T cell population. Each sorted fraction had its genomic DNA isolated and then quantified by UV absorbance on a Nanodrop 2000c. Results and caveats for the whole study, not just this receptor: Estimated clonotype richness was generally larger for naive than for memory subsets. Sampling was restricted to blood, and TCR repertoires in tissues likely differ from the TCR repertoires found in blood. The small number of donors limited the genetic and exposure-history diversity represented. When a handful of donors were compared, the shared fraction of clonotypes was around 5% for naive CD4, 3.5% to 4% for naive CD8, 2% to 2.5% for memory CD4, and 0.35% to 0.4% for memory CD8. Even with the large sequencing depth, rarefaction of the sorted-subset datasets indicated that sequencing was incomplete. Based on pairwise subsampling, the degree of clonotype sharing among donors was expected to be affected by sequencing depth. Compared with non-shared clonotypes, clonotypes shared by all four sorted-subset donors had higher generation probabilities.

The origin of this receptor is a man aged 25-40 years in good health. Specimen: memory CD8+ T cells sorted from blood. The cell subset or site label of this sample denotes: CD45RO+ cells pooled with CCR7-negative TemRA cells. Recombination linked TRBV7-6 to TRBJ2-1, with 11 bases in between that match TRBD2. In nucleotides, the sequence is TGTGCCAGCAGCTTACCCGGGACTAGCGGCCTTAATGAGCAGTTCTTC. It translates as CASSLPGTSGLNEQFF. With all but the CDR3 taken from the reference TRBV7-6 and TRBJ2-1 genes, the full variable domain is: GAGVSQSPRYKVTKRGQDVALRCDPISGHVSLYWYRQALGQGPEFLTYFNYEAQQDKSGLPNDRFSAERPEGSISTLTIQRTEQRDSAMYRCASSLPGTSGLNEQFFGPGTRLTVL.